Sequencing of this T cell receptor beta chain was carried out in a study of T cell responses to AZD1222 COVID-19 vaccine. General study results and limits: There were mostly white British donors and more females than males, and clonal diversity was possibly underestimated. When two AZD1222 doses had been given, Spike-specific TCR breadth and depth rose.

CDR1 and CDR2 from the germline V gene are SGHRS and YFSETQ. Trimming shortened V by 4 bases and J by 5 bases, and 12 bases separated the two germline ends. This CDR3 spans 14 amino acids. Libraries were prepared by immunoSEQ multiplex PCR; TCRdb keeps only in-frame clonotypes and omits some of them. The table shows about 110,000 clones, with about 90% occurring only once. About this clone itself: Its specificity is unknown.

The sample in question was peripheral blood, obtained on day 0 of AZD1222 vaccination. This chain links TRBV5-1 with TRBJ1-4; no definite D call. The sequence came from an adult in good health. CDR3 sequence: CASSLGMLNEKLFF. In DNA form, the CDR3 reads TGCGCCAGCAGCCTGGGGATGCTGAATGAAAAACTGTTTTTT. The full variable domain, rest sourced from reference TRBV5-1 and TRBJ1-4, is KAGVTQTPRYLIKTRGQQVTLSCSPISGHRSVSWYQQTPGQGLQFLFEYFSETQRNKGNFPGRFSGRQFSNSRSEMNVSTLELGDSALYLCASSLGMLNEKLFFGSGTQLSVL.